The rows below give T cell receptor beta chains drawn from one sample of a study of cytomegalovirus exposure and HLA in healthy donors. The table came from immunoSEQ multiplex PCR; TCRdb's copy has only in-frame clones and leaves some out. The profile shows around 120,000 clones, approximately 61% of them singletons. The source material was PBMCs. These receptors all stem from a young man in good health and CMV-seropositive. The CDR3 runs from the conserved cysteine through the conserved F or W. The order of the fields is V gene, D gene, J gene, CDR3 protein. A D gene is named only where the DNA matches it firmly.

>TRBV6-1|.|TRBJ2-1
CATGTSGDEQFF
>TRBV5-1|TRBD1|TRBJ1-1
CASSLKQGERSPEAFF
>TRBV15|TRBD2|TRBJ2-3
CATSREAGGTDTQYF
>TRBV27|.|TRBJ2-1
CASSPIQGYNEQFF
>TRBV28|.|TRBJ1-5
CASSPRGPQHF
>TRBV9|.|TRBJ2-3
CASSVARSGSSTDTQYF
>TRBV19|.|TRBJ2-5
CASRRTEVETQYF
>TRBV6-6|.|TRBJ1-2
CASSYSGGRNGYTF
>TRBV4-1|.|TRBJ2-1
CASSQPSGNEQFF
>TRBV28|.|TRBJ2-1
CASGIQGNEQFF
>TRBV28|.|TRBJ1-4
CASQASEAATNEKLFF
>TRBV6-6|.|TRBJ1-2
CASSQDRPYGYTF
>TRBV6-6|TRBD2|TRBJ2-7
CASSQPRASGDEQYF